Each of the 7 T cell receptor beta chains below was sequenced from the same sample in a study of T-cell memory formation after mild COVID-19. TCRdb reprocessed the 5' RACE reads via MiXCR and lists one record per CDR3 protein. This sample has approximately 260,000 distinct CDR3 sequences; 16% occur once, and the top ten carry roughly 22%. The sample consisted of PBMCs or a T cell subset sorted from them (not recorded which). Source of these receptors: a man between 18 and 29 years old who had mild COVID-19 (a few samples of this study predate the infection). Cell type and time point are not known.

The chain uses TRBV29-1 and TRBJ2-5; D is ambiguous. The germline CDR1 and CDR2 sequences are SQVTM and ANQGSEA. Trimming pared 6 bases from V and 4 bases from J, leaving 9 bases between. The CDR3 extends over 11 amino acids. The DNA of the CDR3 is TGCAGCGTCGACGCACGAGAGACCCAGTACTTC. Translation: CSVDARETQYF. Full variable domain (missing parts from reference TRBV29-1 and TRBJ2-5): SAVISQKPSRDICQRGTSLTIQCQVDSQVTMMFWYRQQPGQSLTLIATANQGSEATYESGFVIDKFPISRPNLTFSTLTVSNMSPEDSSIYLCSVDARETQYFGPGTRLLVL.

The chain uses TRBV27 and TRBJ2-7, with TRBD2 matching over 7 bases. Germline CDR1 and CDR2: MNHEY and SMNVEV (reference sequence). After removal of 10 bases from V and 4 bases from J, the junction contained 7 bases not matched to a gene. CDR3 length: 12 amino acids. CDR3 DNA: TGTGCCACCCAGACTAGCATTTACGAGCAGTACTTC. Encoded protein: CATQTSIYEQYF.

This clonotype was seen a few times. The chain combines TRBV20-1 with TRBJ2-2; D might be TRBD2 (5 bases). The germline gives CDR1 DFQATT, CDR2 SNEGSKA (reference sequence). The CDR3 is made up of 14 amino acids. V lost 1 base and J 10 bases, leaving 16 bases between the germline ends. CDR3 in amino acids: CSARAEDWLVELFF. CDR3 sequence (DNA): TGCAGTGCTAGAGCCGAGGACTGGTTAGTGGAGCTGTTTTTT.

This clonotype was detected ten times or more. The chain is built from TRBV7-2 and TRBJ2-5, with 9 bases that match TRBD1. This CDR3 has 15 amino acids. Germline loops: CDR1 SGHTA, CDR2 FQGNSA. V lost 2 bases, J lost 5 bases, and 6 bases stayed unmatched. For the CDR3, the DNA is TGTGCCAGCAGCTTAAGAACAGGGGGCCCGGAGACCCAGTACTTC. Its protein is CASSLRTGGPETQYF.

This clonotype showed up just a few times. The rearrangement joins TRBV27 to TRBJ2-2, with TRBD2 matching 9 bases. Germline CDR1 is MNHEY and CDR2 is SMNVEV (reference sequence). The CDR3 spans 15 residues. V gave up 3 bases and J gave up 4 bases; unmatched junction bases: 3. CDR3 DNA sequence: TGTGCCAGCAGTTTCGGGACTAGCCCCACCGGGGAGCTGTTTTTT. This codes for CASSFGTSPTGELFF.

CDR3 residues: CASSLENHRWPLWNEQFF. CDR3 nucleotide sequence: TGTGCCAGCAGCTTAGAAAATCATCGGTGGCCCCTCTGGAATGAGCAGTTCTTC. The rearrangement joins TRBV11-2 to TRBJ2-1; no reliable D call. V was trimmed by 0 bases and J by 7 bases, leaving 22 bases between them. This CDR3 comprises 18 residues. From germline, CDR1 is SGHAT and CDR2 FQNNGV.

There are a few counts of this clonotype. The V call is TRBV9, the J call TRBJ2-1; 7 positions match TRBD1. The V gene end was trimmed by 0 bases and the J gene end by 8 bases; junction bases not matched to a gene: 5. Germline lookup yields CDR1 SGDLS and CDR2 YYNGEE. The length of the CDR3 is 14 residues. The CDR3 here is CASSVGVTGDEQFF. The CDR3 nucleotides are TGTGCCAGCAGCGTAGGCGTCACAGGGGATGAGCAGTTCTTC.